This passage covers 32 T cell receptor beta chains from one sample sequenced in a study of blood T cell repertoires in COVID-19. TCRdb's table, derived via immunoSEQ multiplex PCR, lists solely in-frame clones and lacks some. The table has under 200,000 clones, 70% to 90% seen once. The sample comprised peripheral blood. These TCRs come from a woman aged 55 to 70 with COVID-19, enrolled during active disease.

This sequence joins TRBV6-2 or TRBV6-3 and TRBJ2-1; 10 positions match TRBD2. The germline CDR1 and CDR2 sequences are MNHEY and SVGEGT. With 5 bases clipped from V and 4 bases from J, the junction kept 2 bases outside the gene matches. The CDR3 sequence is 14 residues long. The CDR3, as DNA: TGTGCCAGCAGTGGACTAGCGGTTTACAATGAGCAGTTCTTC. Translated, it gives CASSGLAVYNEQFF.

V and J are TRBV27 and TRBJ2-7; 8 nucleotides match TRBD1. V trimming: 11 bases; J trimming: 5 bases; junction bases outside the gene matches: 8. The CDR3 runs 12 residues. Germline V gene sequence: CDR1 MNHEY, CDR2 SMNVEV (reference sequence). The CDR3 region has the DNA TGTGCCCTGGGGACAGGAGGGGACGAGCAGTACTTC. Translation gives CALGTGGDEQYF.

The chain joins TRBV29-1 to TRBJ2-2; D gene unclear. The CDR3 has 14 amino acids. The germline V gene encodes CDR1 SQVTM and CDR2 ANQGSEA. V was clipped by 3 bases and J by 4 bases, with 12 bases between them. The DNA of the CDR3 is TGCAGCGTTGATCTCCTAGGAGCCACCGGGGAGCTGTTTTTT. This encodes CSVDLLGATGELFF.

This chain links TRBV19 with TRBJ2-3; 10 bases are a match to TRBD1. The CDR3 consists of 14 residues. V was pared by 6 bases and J by 5 bases, with 5 bases of the junction left unmatched. CDR1 is LNHDA, CDR2 SQIVND, per germline (reference sequence). The CDR3 bases are TGTGCCAGTAGGACAGGGACAGGGGTAGATACGCAGTATTTT. The encoded protein is CASRTGTGVDTQYF.

The chain couples TRBV30 to TRBJ1-5, with 7 bases fitting TRBD1. This CDR3 contains 13 residues. CDR1 is GTSNPN and CDR2 is SVGIG in the germline V gene (reference sequence). The ends lost 2 bases at V and 4 bases at J; junction bases unmatched: 2. In nucleotides, the CDR3 is TGTGCCTGGAGTCCGGGACAGAATCAGCCCCAGCATTTT. This codes for CAWSPGQNQPQHF.

The chain links TRBV28 to TRBJ1-5, with TRBD1 identical over 9 bases. Trimming took 6 bases from V and 7 from J; bases not matched to a gene: 10. The CDR3 consists of 15 residues. Germline values: CDR1 MDHEN, CDR2 SYDVKM. CDR3 bases: TGTGCCAGCAGAGGAGGGACAGGGACGTACCAGCCCCAGCATTTT. Translated, it gives CASRGGTGTYQPQHF.

The genes are TRBV6-5 and TRBJ1-3; 11 nucleotides line up with TRBD1. This CDR3 comprises 15 residues. J was trimmed by 4 bases and V by 6 bases; bases with no gene match: 5. The V gene's germline CDR1 is MNHEY and CDR2 SVGAGI. The CDR3 DNA reads TGTGCCAGCAGGCGAGGGACAGGGGGAGGAAACACCATATATTTT. Its protein is CASRRGTGGGNTIYF.

The V and J genes are TRBV11-3 and TRBJ2-3; D not resolved. Trimming cost V 1 base and J 0 bases, with 14 bases left between them. Germline CDR1 SGHNT, CDR2 YENEEA. This CDR3 is 17 amino acids long. The CDR3 is CASSLARVAESTDTQYF. The CDR3 coding sequence is TGTGCCAGCAGCTTAGCCCGTGTAGCAGAAAGCACAGATACGCAGTATTTT.

This chain uses TRBV6-2 or TRBV6-3 with TRBJ2-1; 10 bases map to TRBD2. The CDR3 loop spans 15 amino acids. The V gene end was trimmed by 0 bases and the J gene end by 10 bases; junction bases not matched to a gene: 6. The V gene's germline CDR1 is MNHEY and CDR2 SVGEGT. The DNA for the CDR3 is TGTGCCAGCAGTTACTCGGCTAGCGGGAGAGTAGAGCAGTTCTTC. Amino acid sequence: CASSYSASGRVEQFF.

V usage is TRBV6-6 and J usage is TRBJ2-2, with 10 bases aligning to TRBD1. The CDR3 has 16 residues. The J segment lost 3 bases and the V segment lost 7 bases, leaving 8 bases of the junction unmatched. From germline, CDR1 is MNHNY and CDR2 SVGAGI (reference sequence). CDR3 in amino acids: CASNVGQGVDTGELFF. The CDR3, as DNA: TGTGCCAGCAACGTAGGACAGGGGGTGGACACCGGGGAGCTGTTTTTT.

A note on this clone: Other nucleotide sequences in the sample specify the same CDR3. J is TRBJ2-7 and V is TRBV5-6, with D possibly being TRBD2 (5 bases). V was trimmed by 5 bases and J by 2 bases, leaving 11 bases between them. CDR3 length: 13 amino acids. Germline V gives CDR1 SGHDT, CDR2 YYEEEE. The CDR3 loop is CASSPGLAYEQYF. CDR3 coding DNA: TGTGCCAGCAGTCCAGGACTCGCCTACGAGCAGTACTTC. The variable domain in full, with the rest retrieved from reference TRBV5-6 and TRBJ2-7, is DAGVTQSPTHLIKTRGQQVTLRCSPKSGHDTVSWYQQALGQGPQFIFQYYEEEERQRGNFPDRFSGHQFPNYSSELNVNALLLGDSALYLCASSPGLAYEQYFGPGTRLTVT.

The chain joins TRBV29-1 to TRBJ2-3; 8 bases are a match to TRBD2. The J segment lost 6 bases and the V segment lost 4 bases, leaving 9 bases of the junction unmatched. Germline assignment: CDR1 SQVTM and CDR2 ANQGSEA. There are 14 residues in the CDR3. CDR3 in DNA: TGCAGCGTTGTATCCAGCGGGAGAACCGATACGCAGTATTTT. As protein: CSVVSSGRTDTQYF.

The V call is TRBV6-5, the J call TRBJ1-6; 8 nucleotides agree with TRBD1. Trimming took 6 bases from V and 10 from J; bases not matched to a gene: 8. CDR3 length: 14 residues. The germline CDR1 and CDR2 sequences are MNHEY and SVGAGI. DNA for the CDR3: TGTGCCAGCAGGCCAACAGGGGGAACGTCACCCCTCCACTTT. It encodes CASRPTGGTSPLHF.

The V and J genes are TRBV10-3 and TRBJ2-5; 9 nucleotides line up with TRBD1. The CDR3 has 14 residues. Losses at the gene ends were 5 bases for V and 3 bases for J; bases not matched to a gene: 4. Per germline, CDR1 ENHRY and CDR2 SYGVKD. The chain's CDR3 is CAISQDRGKETQYF. CDR3 DNA sequence: TGTGCCATCAGTCAGGACAGGGGTAAAGAGACCCAGTACTTC.

This clone was detected only a few times. The V gene is TRBV19, the J gene TRBJ2-4; 12 bases line up with TRBD2. The CDR3 is 16 amino acids. Germline-derived CDR1 and CDR2 are LNHDA and SQIVND (reference sequence). Trimming removed 2 bases from V and 3 bases from J; junction bases left unmatched: 2. As DNA, the CDR3 is TGTGCCAGTAGTATACTAGCGGGAGGGAACAAAAACATTCAGTACTTC. Protein: CASSILAGGNKNIQYF.

The V call is TRBV2, the J call TRBJ2-3, with 8 bases fitting TRBD2. After removal of 6 bases from V and 1 base from J, the junction contained 6 bases not matched to a gene. Germline CDR1 reads SNHLY; CDR2 reads FYNNEI. The CDR3 spans 15 residues. The chain's CDR3 is CASRSGREGTDTQYF. The CDR3 DNA sequence: TGTGCCAGCAGATCGGGGCGGGAGGGCACAGATACGCAGTATTTT.

The V gene is TRBV4-1, the J gene TRBJ1-5; 7 bases map to TRBD1. The CDR3 is made up of 18 amino acids. Germline CDR1 and CDR2: MGHRA and YSYEKL. Trimming removed 2 bases from V and 7 bases from J; junction bases left unmatched: 17. The CDR3 here is CASSQKKGDRANGQPQHF. The CDR3 region has the DNA TGCGCCAGCAGCCAAAAAAAGGGTGACAGGGCCAATGGACAGCCCCAGCATTTT.

J is TRBJ2-7 and V is TRBV5-6, with D possibly being TRBD1 (7 bases). The ends were cut back, 3 bases at V and 6 bases at J, with 13 bases in the middle. Germline CDR1 is SGHDT and CDR2 is YYEEEE. CDR3 length: 13 amino acids. The CDR3 DNA follows: TGTGCCAGCAGCTCAGGGGGGTGGGGCGAGCAGTACTTC. It yields the protein CASSSGGWGEQYF.

This chain uses TRBV5-1 with TRBJ2-7; the match to TRBD2 covers 12 bases. V gave up 0 bases and J gave up 7 bases; unmatched junction bases: 11. The CDR3 extends over 17 amino acids. Germline assignment: CDR1 SGHRS and CDR2 YFSETQ. The CDR3 DNA reads as TGCGCCAGCAGCTTGGGGAGCGCAGGACTAGCGGGAAGGGAGCAGTACTTC. It translates to CASSLGSAGLAGREQYF.

The chain joins TRBV27 to TRBJ1-1; D gene uncertain. Germline values: CDR1 MNHEY, CDR2 SMNVEV (reference sequence). The CDR3 covers 14 residues. Between the trimmed V and J ends, which lost 7 bases and 6 bases, there was a span of 18 bases. The CDR3 reads CASTSFGRVPEAFF. The CDR3 DNA reads TGTGCCAGCACCAGTTTTGGGCGGGTCCCTGAAGCTTTCTTT.

This sequence joins TRBV13 and TRBJ2-7; TRBD1 matches at 9 bases. The CDR3 loop spans 13 amino acids. Trimming took 7 bases from V and 2 from J; bases not matched to a gene: 3. CDR1 is PRHDT, CDR2 FYEKMQ, per germline (reference sequence). CDR3 region: CASTGTGPYEQYF. In DNA, the CDR3 is TGTGCCAGCACGGGGACAGGGCCCTACGAGCAGTACTTC.

The rearrangement uses TRBV7-6 and TRBJ1-6, with 8 nucleotides matching TRBD1. Germline V gene sequence: CDR1 SGHVS, CDR2 FNYEAQ. This CDR3 comprises 17 residues. V lost 3 bases and J lost 0; bases outside the gene matches: 4. DNA for the CDR3: TGTGCCAGCAGCTTCGGAGGACAGGGCTCCTATAATTCACCCCTCCACTTT. Translated: CASSFGGQGSYNSPLHF.

The rearrangement joins TRBV25-1 to TRBJ1-1, with D perhaps matching TRBD1 (6 bases). This CDR3 contains 14 residues. Germline assignment: CDR1 MGHDK and CDR2 SYGVNS. V lost 2 bases and J 2 bases, leaving 9 bases between the germline ends. The CDR3 DNA reads as TGTGCCAGCAGTGAAGCAGGGGTTAACACTGAAGCTTTCTTT. Its translation is CASSEAGVNTEAFF.

The table lists this clone with a few counts. The V gene is TRBV28, the J gene TRBJ2-2; D is unclear. Germline CDR1 is MDHEN and CDR2 is SYDVKM. Deletions cut 1 base from V and 0 bases from J, with 9 bases between. CDR3 length equals 16 residues. The chain's CDR3 is CASSLFGGTNTGELFF. The CDR3, as DNA: TGTGCCAGCAGTTTATTCGGCGGTACGAACACCGGGGAGCTGTTTTTT.

This chain joins TRBV7-9 and TRBJ1-4, with D possibly TRBD1 on 6 matching bases. Per the germline V gene, CDR1 is SEHNR and CDR2 is FQNEAQ (reference sequence). CDR3 length: 15 residues. V lost 5 bases to trimming and J lost 3 bases, with 13 bases between them. The CDR3 DNA is TGTGCCAGCAGCCCCCTCACAGGGTCTAATGAAAAACTGTTTTTT. Translation gives CASSPLTGSNEKLFF.

The chain carries TRBV4-2 and TRBJ2-1; D perhaps matches TRBD2 (6 bases). CDR3 length: 12 amino acids. Per the germline V gene, CDR1 is LGHNA and CDR2 is YNFKEQ. V lost 3 bases, J lost 10 bases, and 10 bases lay in between. The CDR3: CASSQGRREQFF. The CDR3 coding sequence is TGTGCCAGCAGCCAGGGGAGGAGGGAGCAGTTCTTC.

The chain joins TRBV4-3 to TRBJ2-7; 8 bases match TRBD2. CDR1 is LGHNA, CDR2 YSLEER, per germline. This CDR3 has 14 residues. Trimming cost V 2 bases and J 0 bases; bases outside gene matches: 0. CDR3 residues: CASSQLAGSYEQYF. In DNA, the CDR3 is TGCGCCAGCAGCCAACTAGCGGGCTCCTACGAGCAGTACTTC.

The chain is built from TRBV3-1 (or the pseudogene TRBV3-2) and TRBJ1-2; 7 bases are a match to TRBD1. The CDR3 is made up of 15 amino acids. V lost 4 bases to trimming and J lost 5 bases; unmatched junction nucleotides: 10. CDR1 is LGHDT, CDR2 YNNKEL, per germline (reference sequence). CDR3 amino acids: CASSLSDRPRYGYTF. Here the CDR3 DNA reads TGTGCCAGCAGCCTCTCGGACAGGCCTCGATATGGCTACACCTTC.

The DNA for the CDR3 is TGTGCCAGCAGCGTTCTGGGCGGGTACTCCTACGAGCAGTACTTC. Encoded protein: CASSVLGGYSYEQYF. The rearrangement links TRBV9 to TRBJ2-7; TRBD2 might be the D (5 bases). The V gene lost 2 bases and the J gene lost 0 bases, with 12 bases spanning the gap. The CDR3 is made up of 15 amino acids. Germline V gene lookup returns CDR1 SGDLS and CDR2 YYNGEE.

V gene TRBV13 combines with J gene TRBJ1-3, with a possible D match to TRBD1 (6 bases). The germline V gene has CDR1 PRHDT and CDR2 FYEKMQ (reference sequence). Trimming stripped 1 base from V and 4 bases from J, with 11 bases between. This CDR3 spans 15 amino acids. Written as DNA, the CDR3 is TGTGCCAGCAGCTTAGTGCGGGGGCAAGGAAACACCATATATTTT. Translated, it gives CASSLVRGQGNTIYF.

The chain has TRBV2 and TRBJ2-6; D is uncertain. Trimming left V 7 bases short and J 0 bases short, with 4 bases between. The germline V gene has CDR1 SNHLY and CDR2 FYNNEI. The CDR3 sequence is 13 residues long. CDR3 region: CASMSSGANVLTF. The CDR3 DNA reads as TGTGCCAGCATGAGCTCTGGGGCCAACGTCCTGACTTTC.

By sample fraction, this clone is medium-sized. V is TRBV4-2 and J is TRBJ2-7, with 9 bases identical to TRBD2. This CDR3 has 16 amino acids. V lost 4 bases and J lost 7; bases outside the gene matches: 14. CDR1 LGHNA and CDR2 YNFKEQ come from the germline V gene. CDR3 amino acids: CASSPGEGSGSGEQYF. The CDR3 nucleotides are TGTGCCAGCAGCCCTGGAGAGGGTAGCGGGAGCGGAGAGCAGTACTTC.